A single sample gave rise to the 15 T cell receptor beta chains below, sequenced in a study of cytomegalovirus exposure and HLA in healthy donors (dated by TCRdb to 2016 to 2017). Library construction relied on the immunoSEQ multiplex PCR assay. A mixture of 60 forward primers for TCR Vbeta segments and 13 reverse primers for TCR Jbeta segments was used in the multiplex PCR. The source is immuneACCESS, and TCRdb retained only in-frame sequences with V and J called. Part of the clones is not carried over; for the studies checked, unresolved V genes explain less than half of this, and the remainder is unexplained. In all, the sample holds roughly 130,000 clones, and around 74% of those were seen once. The ten largest clones take up 5.8% of the sample. Sequencing used PBMCs. The receptors come from a woman aged 50 to 60 in good health and CMV-seropositive.

This chain connects TRBV11-2 to TRBJ2-5; a weak D match, TRBD2 (6 bases). Trimming pared 5 bases from V and 4 bases from J, leaving 17 bases between. The length of the CDR3 is 15 residues. Germline V gene data show CDR1 as SGHAT and CDR2 as FQNNGV. CDR3 nucleotides: TGTGCCAGCAGCCCTGGCCCGGGGGTTGGAGAGACCCAGTACTTC. It codes for CASSPGPGVGETQYF.

The chain recombines TRBV2 with TRBJ2-5; D is uncertain. Germline CDR1 reads SNHLY; CDR2 reads FYNNEI. V was pared by 4 bases and J by 6 bases, with 9 bases between. The CDR3 consists of 12 residues. CDR3 amino acids: CASSVVLKTQYF. Here the CDR3 DNA reads TGTGCCAGCAGTGTCGTCCTAAAGACCCAGTACTTC.

The chain couples TRBV7-2 to TRBJ2-3, with TRBD1 matching 9 bases. The CDR3 is 16 amino acids. Losses at the gene ends were 1 base for V and 4 bases for J; bases not matched to a gene: 6. Germline V gene data show CDR1 as SGHTA and CDR2 as FQGNSA. This CDR3 is CASSLEWTGVADTQYF. In DNA, the CDR3 is TGTGCCAGCAGCTTAGAGTGGACAGGGGTTGCAGATACGCAGTATTTT.

The chain links TRBV7-9 to TRBJ1-1, with a weak D call TRBD1 (5 bases). V was clipped by 5 bases and J by 4 bases, with 11 bases between them. This CDR3 has 13 residues. Germline V gene sequence: CDR1 SEHNR, CDR2 FQNEAQ (reference sequence). The CDR3 bases are TGTGCCAGCAGCCTCCCGGGGGTCACTGAAGCTTTCTTT. Residues: CASSLPGVTEAFF.

The chain recombines TRBV19 with TRBJ1-5, with D perhaps TRBD1 (6 bases). CDR1 and CDR2 from the germline V gene are LNHDA and SQIVND (reference sequence). Trimming shortened V by 6 bases and J by 0 bases, and 12 bases separated the two germline ends. The length of the CDR3 is 15 residues. CDR3 nucleotide sequence: TGTGCCAGTAGAGTCGACAGGAATAGCAATCAGCCCCAGCATTTT. It is translated as CASRVDRNSNQPQHF.

CDR3 coding DNA: TGTGCCAGCAGCTCCCTGGAGTTCCCCTACAATGAGCAGTTCTTC. This translates into CASSSLEFPYNEQFF. The chain is built from TRBV13 and TRBJ2-1; D is unclear. The V end was cut by 4 bases, the J end by 2 bases, with 12 bases between. Germline V gene lookup returns CDR1 PRHDT and CDR2 FYEKMQ (reference sequence). This CDR3 contains 15 residues.

This chain links TRBV6-1 with TRBJ2-1; 7 bases match TRBD1. There are 14 residues in the CDR3. V shed 5 bases, J shed 0 bases, and the junction held 1 base outside the gene matches. Germline V gene sequence: CDR1 MNHNS, CDR2 SASEGT. The CDR3 spells CASSWDSSYNEQFF. DNA of the CDR3: TGTGCCAGCAGTTGGGACAGCTCCTACAATGAGCAGTTCTTC.

The chain employs TRBV19 and TRBJ1-2; 7 nucleotides align to TRBD1. V dropped 3 bases and J dropped 8; count of bases not matched to a gene: 9. The CDR3 is 14 residues long. Germline lookup yields CDR1 LNHDA and CDR2 SQIVND (reference sequence). DNA of the CDR3: TGTGCCAGTAGTATCGAAGGGACAGAGGGAGGCTACACCTTC. As protein: CASSIEGTEGGYTF.

This sequence joins TRBV2 and TRBJ1-1; D might be TRBD1 (5 bases). The CDR3 runs 14 residues. V was shortened by 4 bases and J by 5 bases, with 14 bases between the two germline ends. Germline CDR1 and CDR2: SNHLY and FYNNEI. The CDR3 DNA sequence: TGTGCCAGCAGTGCCTCGACAGTATTGACTGAAGCTTTCTTT. Amino acids: CASSASTVLTEAFF.

The chain uses TRBV5-4 and TRBJ1-1; 7 nucleotides agree with TRBD1. Looked up from germline, CDR1 is SGHNT and CDR2 is YYREEE (reference sequence). CDR3 size: 14 residues. Losses at the gene ends were 2 bases for V and 12 bases for J; bases not matched to a gene: 13. The CDR3: CASSFPGDSHITFF. CDR3 DNA: TGTGCCAGCAGCTTCCCCGGGGACAGTCATATTACTTTCTTT.

The chain joins TRBV29-1 to TRBJ2-3; D remains unclear. V lost 6 bases, J lost 1 base, and 17 bases lay in between. The CDR3 loop spans 15 amino acids. Germline-derived CDR1 and CDR2 are SQVTM and ANQGSEA. CDR3 sequence reads: CSVKTFVGRTDTQYF. The CDR3 DNA sequence: TGCAGCGTGAAGACGTTCGTGGGCCGCACAGATACGCAGTATTTT.

Regarding this clone: The sample holds other DNA sequences that translate to the same CDR3. J is TRBJ1-2 and V is TRBV20-1; D is undetermined. Germline V gives CDR1 DFQATT, CDR2 SNEGSKA (reference sequence). The CDR3 consists of 11 residues. Trimming pared 6 bases from V and 5 bases from J, leaving 10 bases between. Here the CDR3 reads CSASAGYGYTF. The CDR3 region has the DNA TGCAGTGCCAGCGCGGGGTATGGCTACACCTTC.

This clone was seen only a few times. This sequence joins TRBV21-1 and TRBJ2-7; the table names TRBD1, a call not compared with the DNA. TRBV21-1 is a documented pseudogene. There are 12 residues in the CDR3. CDR3 protein: CASSHRTYEQYF. CDR3 coding DNA: TGTGCCAGCAGCCACAGGACCTACGAGCAGTACTTC.

The J gene is TRBJ1-1, the V gene TRBV7-2, with D unresolved. Germline CDR1 SGHTA, CDR2 FQGNSA. The CDR3 is 15 amino acids. The germline V and J ends were trimmed by 5 bases and 4 bases, with 17 bases remaining between them. The CDR3 here is CASSLNRMQATEAFF. As DNA, the CDR3 is TGTGCCAGCAGCCTAAATCGAATGCAGGCCACTGAAGCTTTCTTT.

The rearrangement uses TRBV25-1 and TRBJ1-2; tentatively, D is TRBD1 (5 bases). Deletions cut 3 bases from V and 5 bases from J, with 16 bases between. Germline V CDR1 and CDR2: MGHDK, SYGVNS. The length of the CDR3 is 15 residues. The CDR3 nucleotides are TGTGCCAGCAGTGAGATACTGGCGACAGAGTATGGCTACACCTTC. It is translated as CASSEILATEYGYTF.